This TCR beta chain was sequenced during a study of graft-versus-host responses after intestinal transplantation. On the study more broadly: Induction with anti-thymocyte globulin, then tacrolimus and steroids for around three years, was given to all recipients.

V was pared by 8 bases and J by 4 bases, with 12 bases between. The CDR3 runs 12 residues. Per the germline V gene, CDR1 is SEHNR and CDR2 is FQNEAQ (reference sequence). A remark on this clone: What it binds is not known.

The data were produced by immunoSEQ multiplex PCR, yet TCRdb's version contains in-frame clones alone and is incomplete. Here the sample spans tens of thousands of clones, roughly 89% being singletons. Whole-study results and caveats: Researchers found GvH clones in recipient marrow, and some showed up first in ileum or blood. Individuals carrying graft-donor T cell macrochimerism showed high graft-versus-host to host-versus-graft clonal ratios in allografts.

The source was PBMCs, collected 650 to 690 days after intestinal transplant. The chain couples TRBV7-9 to TRBJ2-7; weak D call: TRBD2 (5 bases). This sequence was found in a human patient who received an intestinal transplant, so some T cells may come from the graft donor. The CDR3 reads CASPGKSYEQYF. The CDR3 nucleotides are TGTGCCAGCCCCGGGAAGTCGTACGAGCAGTACTTC.